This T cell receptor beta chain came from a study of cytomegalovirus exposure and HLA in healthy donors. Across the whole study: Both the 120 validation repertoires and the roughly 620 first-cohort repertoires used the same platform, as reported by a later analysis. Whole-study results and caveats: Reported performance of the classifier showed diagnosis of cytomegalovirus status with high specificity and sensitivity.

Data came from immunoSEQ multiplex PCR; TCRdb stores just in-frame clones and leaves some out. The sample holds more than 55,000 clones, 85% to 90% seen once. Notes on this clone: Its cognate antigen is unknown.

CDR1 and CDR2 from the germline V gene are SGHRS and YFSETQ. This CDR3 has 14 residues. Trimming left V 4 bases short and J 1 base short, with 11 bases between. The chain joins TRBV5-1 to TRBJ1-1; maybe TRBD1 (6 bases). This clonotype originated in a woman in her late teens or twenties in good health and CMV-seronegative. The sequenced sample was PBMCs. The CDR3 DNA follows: TGCGCCAGCAGCCAGGGGCGGCCGAACACTGAAGCTTTCTTT. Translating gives CASSQGRPNTEAFF.